The 20 T cell receptor beta chains given below trace back to one sample, sequenced in a study of glioma-infiltrating T cells. Using RNA template, CDR3s of TCR alpha and beta were amplified with iRepertoire arm-PCR. In TCRdb, the multiplex PCR reads were re-called with MiXCR into one record per CDR3 protein. The data hold 100,000 to 150,000 distinct CDR3 sequences, with about 23% observed a single time. Sequenced input: glioma tissue, nonneoplastic brain tissue, or PBMCs (not recorded which). Receptor source: a human donor with low-grade glioma or glioblastoma, undergoing nonglioma brain surgery, or in good health (not recorded which).

This clonotype was picked up many times. The V gene is TRBV19, the J gene TRBJ2-1; D is undetermined. Germline CDR1 LNHDA, CDR2 SQIVND (reference sequence). The CDR3 covers 13 residues. Trimming removed 2 bases from V and 4 bases from J, with 6 bases in between. The CDR3, as DNA: TGTGCCAGTAGTATATCTGGTTACAATGAGCAGTTCTTC. This translates into CASSISGYNEQFF.

This clonotype was seen at least ten times. This chain connects TRBV6-1 to TRBJ2-5, with D uncertain. Trimming took off 4 bases at V and 2 bases at J, with 11 bases between the two ends. Per the germline V gene, CDR1 is MNHNS and CDR2 is SASEGT. This CDR3 is 14 amino acids long. CDR3 in DNA: TGTGCCAGCAGTGGAACGGCGGCACAAGAGACCCAGTACTTC. Translated, it gives CASSGTAAQETQYF.

To note about this clonotype: Since a much larger clone is just one base distant, this may be a read error. The V and J genes are TRBV28 and TRBJ1-3; 8 positions match TRBD1. The trim removed 9 bases at V and 0 bases at J, leaving 7 bases unmatched. This CDR3 spans 15 amino acids. Germline V gene lookup returns CDR1 MDHEN and CDR2 SYDVKM. The CDR3 loop reads CARSPGQVSGNTIYF. In nucleotides, the CDR3 is TGTGCCAGAAGTCCGGGACAGGTCTCTGGAAACACCATATATTTT.

The table lists this clonotype with many counts. The chain combines TRBV29-1 with TRBJ1-5; D unclear. The germline gives CDR1 SQVTM, CDR2 ANQGSEA. V was cut by 3 bases and J by 0 bases, with 6 bases left in between. The CDR3 is 13 amino acids. The CDR3 DNA follows: TGCAGCGTTGACAGGACTAGCAATCAGCCCCAGCATTTT. Translated, it gives CSVDRTSNQPQHF.

This clonotype was detected many times. This sequence joins TRBV6-4 and TRBJ2-3, with TRBD2 as a possible D gene (5 bases). CDR3 length: 15 amino acids. CDR1 is MRHNA and CDR2 is SNTAGT in the germline V gene. Trimming took off 4 bases at V and 5 bases at J, with 16 bases between the two ends. The CDR3 sequence is CASSVEFGGIDTQYF. CDR3 DNA: TGTGCCAGCAGTGTTGAGTTCGGAGGTATAGATACGCAGTATTTT.

Note on this clonotype: One base away lies a much larger clone, so this may be a sequencing read error. The chain joins TRBV18 to TRBJ2-7, with D perhaps matching TRBD1 or TRBD2 (5 bases each). The germline V gene has CDR1 KGHSH and CDR2 LQKENI. The CDR3 length is 15 residues. CDR3 nucleotide sequence: TGTGCCAGCCCACCACTGGGGGAAAGCTCCTACGAGCAGTACTTC. Residues: CASPPLGESSYEQYF. Using reference TRBV18 and TRBJ2-7 for the parts outside the CDR3, the full variable domain is NAGVMQNPRHLVRRRGQEARLRCSPMKGHSHVYWYRQLPEEGLKFMVYLQKENIIDESGMPKERFSAEFPKEGPSILRIQQVVRGDSAAYFCASPPLGESSYEQYFGPGTRLTVT.

In its sample, this clonotype was seen many times. This sequence joins TRBV27 and TRBJ2-7; no clear D. CDR1 and CDR2 from the germline V gene are MNHEY and SMNVEV (reference sequence). The CDR3 runs 15 residues. V lost 2 bases, J lost 2 bases, and 13 bases lay in between. The chain's CDR3 is CASSLGGYPTYEQYF. The CDR3 nucleotides are TGTGCCAGCAGTTTAGGTGGCTATCCCACCTACGAGCAGTACTTC.

In this sample, this clonotype turned up a few times. The chain combines TRBV3-1 with TRBJ2-7; D gene ambiguous. The CDR3 sequence is 14 residues long. V was cut by 4 bases and J by 5 bases, with 15 bases left in between. Germline V gene sequence: CDR1 LGHDT, CDR2 YNNKEL (reference sequence). This CDR3 reads CASSLTPQVNEQYF. CDR3 DNA: TGTGCCAGCAGCCTCACTCCCCAGGTGAACGAGCAGTACTTC.

This clonotype appeared a few times. A single base separates this from a much larger clone, so it may be a read error. V usage is TRBV27 and J usage is TRBJ2-7; 9 nucleotides line up with TRBD1. Germline lookup yields CDR1 MNHEY and CDR2 SMNVEV (reference sequence). The CDR3 runs to 15 residues. V was pared by 7 bases and J by 5 bases, with 12 bases of the junction left unmatched. Here the CDR3 DNA reads TGTGCCAGCAAAACTTCTATTGGACAGGGGAACGAGCAGTACTTC. It codes for CASKTSIGQGNEQYF.

With respect to this clonotype: A much larger clone is a single base away; this may be a read error. The chain recombines TRBV6-6 with TRBJ2-7; D perhaps matches TRBD1 (6 bases). CDR3 length equals 16 residues. Germline loops: CDR1 MNHNY, CDR2 SVGAGI (reference sequence). CDR3 sequence reads: CVSSFVAGTPPHEQYF. CDR3 sequence (DNA): TGTGTCAGCAGTTTTGTCGCCGGGACACCTCCCCACGAGCAGTACTTC.

Ten or more counts support this clonotype. This chain connects TRBV4-3 to TRBJ2-1, with a tentative D call TRBD2 (5 bases). Germline V CDR1 and CDR2: LGHNA, YSLEER. The CDR3 covers 15 residues. Trimming took 1 base from V and 5 from J, leaving 12 bases between them. Here the CDR3 reads CASSQVGVMNNEQFF. CDR3 nucleotides: TGCGCCAGCAGCCAAGTCGGGGTTATGAACAATGAGCAGTTCTTC.

This clonotype was seen ten or more times. The V gene is TRBV6-1, the J gene TRBJ2-7, with 7 bases fitting TRBD2. The V and J ends lost 0 bases and 0 bases, in that order; junction bases with no gene match: 8. CDR3 size: 17 residues. Germline V gene sequence: CDR1 MNHNS, CDR2 SASEGT. CDR3 region: CASSEALRAGVSYEQYF. DNA of the CDR3: TGTGCCAGCAGTGAAGCCCTTCGTGCGGGAGTCTCCTACGAGCAGTACTTC.

In its sample, this clonotype was seen many times. The chain recombines TRBV19 with TRBJ2-3; D is ambiguous. Germline V gives CDR1 LNHDA, CDR2 SQIVND (reference sequence). The CDR3 contains 14 residues. V shed 1 base and J shed 4 bases, with 9 bases lying between them. In DNA, the CDR3 is TGTGCCAGTAGTATAGGGGAAAGCGCAGATACGCAGTATTTT. Encoded protein: CASSIGESADTQYF.

With respect to this clonotype: This may arise from a read error, as a much more abundant clone is one base away. The chain joins TRBV19 to TRBJ2-5, with 7 bases that match TRBD2. Germline V gene sequence: CDR1 LNHDA, CDR2 SQIVND (reference sequence). CDR3 length: 14 amino acids. V lost 5 bases to trimming and J lost 3 bases; unmatched junction nucleotides: 6. CDR3 protein: CASSRPGREETQYF. The DNA of the CDR3 is TGTGCCAGTAGTCGACCGGGGAGGGAAGAGACCCAGTACTTC.

V usage is TRBV10-3 and J usage is TRBJ2-7; D is possibly TRBD2 (6 bases). V was pared by 8 bases and J by 3 bases, with 17 bases between. The CDR3 length is 14 residues. CDR1 and CDR2 from the germline V gene are ENHRY and SYGVKD. The CDR3 bases are TGTGCCATCGGGCCCCAAGTCGGGGGCTACGAGCAGTACTTC. Translation gives CAIGPQVGGYEQYF.

This clonotype was seen repeatedly, ten times or more. V and J are TRBV15 and TRBJ2-7, with no clear D. Per germline, CDR1 LNHNV and CDR2 YYDKDF (reference sequence). The CDR3 spans 14 residues. Trimming left V 0 bases short and J 9 bases short, with 15 bases between. In DNA, the CDR3 is TGTGCCACCAGCAGAGACCCGGTAGTGCCGGCGCAGTACTTC. It encodes CATSRDPVVPAQYF.

This clonotype was counted a few times. The chain carries TRBV7-2 and TRBJ2-3, with 13 bases identical to TRBD2. CDR3 length: 17 amino acids. Germline values: CDR1 SGHTA, CDR2 FQGNSA. J was trimmed by 3 bases and V by 0 bases; bases with no gene match: 3. CDR3 nucleotide sequence: TGTGCCAGCAGCTTAGCGCTGACTAGCGGGAGGACAGATACGCAGTATTTT. Translating it yields CASSLALTSGRTDTQYF.

At least ten counts were recorded for this clonotype. The CDR3 sequence: CASSRQMNTEAFF. The CDR3 nucleotides read TGTGCCAGCAGCCGCCAGATGAACACTGAAGCTTTCTTT. The rearrangement joins TRBV12-3 or TRBV12-4 to TRBJ1-1; D not resolved. Trimming took off 6 bases at V and 0 bases at J, with 8 bases between the two ends. This CDR3 is 13 amino acids long.

This clonotype was observed many times. This chain links TRBV18 with TRBJ1-1; tentative D call: TRBD1 (6 bases). Germline CDR1 reads KGHSH; CDR2 reads LQKENI. The CDR3 covers 12 residues. V was shortened by 2 bases and J by 7 bases, with 8 bases between the two germline ends. CDR3: CASSPGTIEAFF. The CDR3 coding sequence is TGTGCCAGCTCACCAGGGACAATTGAAGCTTTCTTT. The whole variable domain, remainder taken from reference TRBV18 and TRBJ1-1, is NAGVMQNPRHLVRRRGQEARLRCSPMKGHSHVYWYRQLPEEGLKFMVYLQKENIIDESGMPKERFSAEFPKEGPSILRIQQVVRGDSAAYFCASSPGTIEAFFGQGTRLTVV.

A word on this clonotype: Lacking the conserved final phenylalanine or tryptophan, this CDR3 likely reflects a read error. The chain carries TRBV20-1 and TRBJ2-7; D remains unclear. Germline CDR1 reads DFQATT; CDR2 reads SNEGSKA (reference sequence). V gave up 0 bases and J gave up 4 bases, with 13 bases separating them. The CDR3 has 14 residues. The CDR3 nucleotides read TGCAGTGCTAGAGATCCCTACAATGGGTACGAGCAGTACCTC. Translated, it gives CSARDPYNGYEQYL.